The entry below gives a single TCR beta chain sequence along with its context. What it recognizes is unknown. Each of the TCR libraries took 3,000 to 4,500 ng of total RNA. Following a re-call of the 5' RACE reads, TCRdb has one entry per CDR3 protein and lacks DNA. Seen in this sample are a few hundred thousand distinct CDR3 sequences; the ten most common clones hold 2.5% to 3%. The sample is drawn from a study of monozygotic twins with inflammatory bowel disease. General observations from the study: Patient repertoires may have gained variability from differing immunosuppressive treatments. Healthy co-twins had higher TCRbeta inverse Simpson diversity than their IBD twins.

Germline CDR1 SEHNR, CDR2 FQNEAQ (reference sequence). The CDR3 contains 15 residues. Sequencing input: blood. The gene calls are TRBV7-9 and TRBJ2-1; with no DNA, the TCRdb D assignment of TRBD1 cannot be verified. This clonotype originated in a human donor with ulcerative colitis or Crohn's disease, or a healthy co-twin of an affected twin (not recorded which). The CDR3 here is CASSVDRGMGNEQFF.